This TCR beta chain was captured in a study of a mutant IDH1 vaccine in newly diagnosed glioma. Study background: Therapy received beforehand was radiotherapy, temozolomide, or both, with most patients given both.

The data were produced by immunoSEQ multiplex PCR, yet TCRdb's version contains in-frame clones alone and is incomplete. The table includes approximately 33,000 clones, about 75% detected once. Points on this clone: The antigen is not known.

Trimming stripped 4 bases from V and 2 bases from J, with 28 bases between. CDR1 SGHRS and CDR2 YFSETQ come from the germline V gene. This CDR3 spans 19 amino acids. As to time point: week 47, end of study. Vaccine doses each comprised 300 ug of mutant IDH1 20-mer peptide, with topical imiquimod. The sample here was PBMCs, taken from a glioma patient whose treatment included an IDH1 peptide vaccine. This sequence joins TRBV5-1 and TRBJ2-7, with D perhaps TRBD1 (8 bases). This receptor was obtained from a man in his forties with glioma. The CDR3 DNA reads TGCGCCAGCAGCCACCTCCCGGGACAGGTTTTAGCGGGTGCCTACGAGCAGTACTTC. This codes for CASSHLPGQVLAGAYEQYF.